This T cell receptor (beta chain) was sequenced for a study of control samples from healthy donors and cancer patients. TCRdb keeps only in-frame clones here, not all; method: immunoSEQ multiplex PCR. The sample contains roughly 38,000 clones, about 93% of which appear only once. CDR1 is MDHEN and CDR2 is SYDVKM in the germline V gene. This CDR3 has 11 residues. The V end lost 8 bases, the J end lost 4 bases, and 9 bases lay between the germline ends. The sequencing sample was made of blood. The V and J genes are TRBV28 and TRBJ2-7; no firm D call. This sequence originates from a woman in her 50s in good health. Here the CDR3 DNA reads TGTGCCAGCCGACTTGGGTACGAGCAGTACTTC. As protein: CASRLGYEQYF.